The rows below give T cell receptor beta chains drawn from one sample of a study of T cells in Graves' hyperthyroidism and ophthalmopathy. In TCRdb, the multiplex PCR reads were re-called with MiXCR into one record per CDR3 protein. The profile shows roughly 200,000 distinct CDR3 sequences, about a sixth of them singletons. Sequences were obtained from blood. The source of these receptors is a man aged 40-49 years with Graves' hyperthyroidism. Each CDR3 is given with its conserved first and last residue. Each record gives: V gene, D gene, clone size, J gene, CDR3 protein, CDR3 DNA. A D gene is named only where the DNA matches it firmly. A clone size is listed for some rows: how often the clone was seen (once, few, many), or a class if it is expanded.

TRBV27	NA	NA	TRBJ2-7	CASSRTRNEQYF	TGTGCCAGCAGCCGAACACGGAACGAGCAGTACTTC
TRBV6-6	NA	many	TRBJ2-3	CASSYGSTDTQYF	TGTGCCAGCAGTTACGGGTCTACAGATACGCAGTATTTT
TRBV20-1	NA	many	TRBJ2-7	CSARDILLPYEQYF	TGCAGTGCTAGAGATATACTCCTGCCCTACGAGCAGTACTTC
TRBV6-2/TRBV6-3	TRBD1	many	TRBJ1-1	CASSTYRGRNTEAFF	TGTGCCAGCAGTACGTACAGGGGAAGGAACACTGAAGCTTTCTTT
TRBV20-1	NA	many	TRBJ2-3	CSARWAVGADTQYF	TGCAGTGCCCGCTGGGCGGTAGGTGCAGATACGCAGTATTTT
TRBV5-1	TRBD1	many	TRBJ2-6	CASSGQQGAPGANVLTF	TGCGCCAGCAGCGGGCAACAGGGGGCACCTGGGGCCAACGTCCTGACTTTC
TRBV12-3/TRBV12-4	NA	many	TRBJ2-7	CASSLAGTSSSEQYF	TGTGCCAGCAGTTTAGCGGGGACAAGCTCTTCCGAGCAGTACTTC
TRBV28	NA	many	TRBJ2-7	CASSFKYRVYEQYF	TGTGCCAGCAGTTTCAAATACCGGGTCTACGAGCAGTACTTC
TRBV20-1	NA	few	TRBJ1-6	CSARGEGYSPLHF	TGCAGTGCTAGAGGGGAGGGATATTCACCCCTCCACTTT
TRBV12-3/TRBV12-4	NA	many	TRBJ1-5	CASSFGGFQPQHF	TGTGCCAGCAGTTTTGGGGGATTTCAGCCCCAGCATTTT
TRBV20-1	TRBD1	many	TRBJ2-5	CSAYDREQETQYF	TGCAGTGCGTACGACAGGGAGCAAGAGACCCAGTACTTC
TRBV10-3	TRBD1	many	TRBJ1-2	CAISEQQGDYGYTF	TGTGCCATCAGTGAGCAACAGGGGGACTATGGCTACACCTTC
TRBV28	NA	many	TRBJ2-7	CASSLQVGSYEQYF	TGTGCCAGCAGTTTGCAGGTGGGCTCCTACGAGCAGTACTTC
TRBV11-2	TRBD1	NA	TRBJ2-1	CASSYTGQGGEQFF	TGTGCCAGCAGCTATACGGGACAGGGGGGCGAGCAGTTCTTC
TRBV20-1	TRBD2	many	TRBJ2-3	CSAPSGGAPDTQYF	TGCAGTGCTCCAAGCGGGGGGGCCCCAGATACGCAGTATTTT
TRBV28	NA	few	TRBJ1-5	CASRKQGGQPQHF	TGTGCCAGCAGGAAACAAGGAGGACAGCCCCAGCATTTT
TRBV30	NA	NA	TRBJ2-7	CAFAGHPKSSYEQYF	TGTGCCTTCGCCGGACACCCGAAGAGCTCCTACGAGCAGTACTTC
TRBV11-3	NA	NA	TRBJ2-7	CASSLSPNEQYF	TGTGCCAGCAGCTTAAGCCCGAATGAGCAGTACTTC
TRBV20-1	NA	many	TRBJ1-1	CSARFRGLNTEAFF	TGCAGTGCTAGGTTCCGGGGCCTTAACACTGAAGCTTTCTTT
TRBV7-2	NA	NA	TRBJ2-1	CASSFSLGGYNEQFF	TGTGCCAGCAGCTTCAGTCTGGGGGGCTACAATGAGCAGTTCTTC
TRBV7-3	NA	many	TRBJ1-2	CASSPDYNSRDGYTF	TGTGCCAGCAGCCCCGACTATAACAGTCGGGATGGCTACACCTTC
TRBV6-2/TRBV6-3	TRBD2	many	TRBJ2-1	CASSYSTSGGSSYNEQFF	TGTGCCAGCAGTTACTCGACTAGCGGGGGGAGCTCCTACAATGAGCAGTTCTTC
TRBV19	NA	NA	TRBJ2-1	CASSFTGTPSGYEQFF	TGTGCCAGTAGCTTTACCGGGACCCCGAGCGGGTATGAGCAGTTCTTC
TRBV28	TRBD1	many	TRBJ2-1	CASRARTGTWYNEQFF	TGTGCCAGCAGAGCTAGGACAGGGACTTGGTACAATGAGCAGTTCTTC
TRBV10-1	NA	NA	TRBJ1-6	CASSAPPGYNSPLHF	TGCGCCAGCAGTGCCCCCCCAGGGTATAATTCACCCCTCCACTTT
TRBV28	NA	NA	TRBJ1-1	CASRDTEAFF	TGTGCCAGTCGGGACACTGAAGCTTTCTTT
TRBV6-1	NA	many	TRBJ2-3	CASSERRQGTDTQYF	TGTGCCAGCAGTGAAAGACGGCAGGGGACAGATACGCAGTATTTT
TRBV27	NA	many	TRBJ1-2	CASSLGQLPNYGYTF	TGTGCCAGCAGTCTCGGACAGTTACCTAACTATGGCTACACCTTC
TRBV7-2	NA	NA	TRBJ2-3	CASSSQTSPDTQYF	TGTGCCAGCAGCTCCCAGACTAGTCCAGATACGCAGTATTTT
TRBV6-2/TRBV6-3	NA	many	TRBJ1-1	CASLGDNTEAFF	TGTGCCAGCTTAGGAGACAACACTGAAGCTTTCTTT
TRBV7-9	NA	many	TRBJ1-2	CASSFPSAGAPYGYTF	TGTGCCAGCAGCTTCCCCTCGGCAGGAGCCCCCTATGGCTACACCTTC
TRBV9	NA	few	TRBJ2-1	CASSVGAGKTPESF	TGTGCCAGCAGCGTAGGGGCAGGGAAGACTCCTGAGTCCTTC
TRBV5-1	TRBD2	many	TRBJ2-1	CASGPGLAYNEQFF	TGCGCCAGCGGGCCGGGACTAGCTTACAATGAGCAGTTCTTC
TRBV18	TRBD1	NA	TRBJ2-5	CASSWTGGQETQYF	TGTGCCAGCTCCTGGACAGGCGGGCAAGAGACCCAGTACTTC
TRBV10-3	NA	NA	TRBJ1-1	CAISATGGWTEAFF	TGTGCCATCAGCGCCACGGGTGGGTGGACTGAAGCTTTCTTT
TRBV4-1	TRBD1	NA	TRBJ2-1	CASSPRQGLFLEQFF	TGCGCCAGCAGCCCCAGACAGGGGCTCTTTCTTGAGCAGTTCTTC
TRBV7-9	TRBD2	NA	TRBJ2-3	CASSTRGGGPGDTQYF	TGTGCCAGCAGCACCCGGGGCGGGGGGCCTGGGGATACGCAGTATTTT
TRBV24-1	NA	NA	TRBJ2-7	CATSDPKQGKVYEQYF	TGTGCCACCAGTGACCCCAAACAGGGAAAGGTGTACGAGCAGTACTTC
TRBV3-1	NA	many	TRBJ1-5	CASSQGTRQPQHF	TGTGCCAGCAGCCAGGGGACCCGGCAGCCCCAGCATTTT
TRBV30	TRBD1	many	TRBJ1-4	CAGKNRGWEKLFF	TGTGCCGGGAAGAACAGGGGTTGGGAAAAACTGTTTTTT
TRBV7-9	TRBD2	many	TRBJ2-3	CASSTRLAGSSTDTQYF	TGTGCCAGCAGCACCCGACTAGCGGGTTCTAGCACAGATACGCAGTATTTT
TRBV4-1	NA	many	TRBJ1-1	CASSQEEKNTEAFF	TGCGCCAGCAGCCAAGAGGAAAAGAACACTGAAGCTTTCTTT
TRBV3-1	TRBD1	many	TRBJ1-2	CASSQDGTVWGGGYTF	TGTGCCAGCAGCCAAGACGGGACAGTTTGGGGTGGAGGCTACACCTTC
TRBV29-1	NA	NA	TRBJ2-1	CSVQGKGGSNEQFF	TGCAGCGTCCAAGGAAAAGGAGGGTCCAATGAGCAGTTCTTC
TRBV28	NA	many	TRBJ1-1	CASSRKGAFF	TGTGCCAGCAGTAGGAAGGGTGCTTTCTTT
TRBV6-2/TRBV6-3	NA	many	TRBJ1-2	CASSYNTENYGYTF	TGTGCCAGCAGTTACAATACGGAAAACTATGGCTACACCTTC
TRBV6-1	NA	NA	TRBJ1-5	CAGSSHPGVQPQHF	TGTGCCGGCAGCTCCCATCCTGGGGTTCAGCCCCAGCATTTT
TRBV20-1	NA	many	TRBJ1-4	CSARGFPTNEKLFF	TGCAGTGCTAGGGGGTTTCCAACTAATGAAAAACTGTTTTTT
TRBV5-5	NA	many	TRBJ2-5	CASSLFTDQETQYF	TGTGCCAGCAGCTTGTTCACAGACCAAGAGACCCAGTACTTC